This TCR beta chain emerged from a study of OX40 agonist ivuxolimab in advanced cancers. Study-level background: Among those treated, three patients had partial responses, one with hepatocellular carcinoma and two with cutaneous melanoma.

Sequenced by immunoSEQ multiplex PCR; TCRdb stores in-frame clones only, minus some. The repertoire has tens of thousands of clones, about 86% of them found once; the top ten carry about 4.8%. This receptor was taken from an adult with an advanced solid tumor such as melanoma, head and neck, liver or kidney cancer. Specimen: CD4+ or CD8+ T cells sorted from blood, collected in a trial of the OX40 agonist ivuxolimab.

CDR3 amino acids: CASSQGLLAHTDTQYF. The CDR3 DNA follows: TGCGCCAGCAGCCAAGGACTCCTAGCCCACACAGATACGCAGTATTTT. The chain couples TRBV4-1 to TRBJ2-3, with a tentative D call TRBD2 (5 bases). Germline CDR1 reads MGHRA; CDR2 reads YSYEKL. CDR3 length: 16 residues. With 1 base removed from V and 2 bases from J, the gap between germline ends came to 13 bases.